This is a list of T cell receptor beta chains from one sample in a study of T cell clonotyping in hematopoietic cell transplantation. Using immunoSEQ multiplex PCR, the repertoire was profiled, and TCRdb retains in-frame clones only, with some absent. The sample shows about 41,000 clones, 85% of them seen only once. This sample comprised peripheral blood mononuclear cells, obtained before stem cell transplant. All receptors derive from a man aged 55-75 years with acute myeloid leukemia. Some clones in this sample may be carry-over from other donors' samples. Both conserved end residues are part of each CDR3. A D gene is named only where the DNA matches it firmly. Size is omitted from some rows. Given values are once, few, many or a class for expanded clones.

d_gene,v_gene,abundance,j_gene,CDR3aa,CDR3nt
.,TRBV6-4,.,TRBJ1-5,CARGQVNQPQHF,TGTGCCAGAGGGCAAGTCAATCAGCCCCAGCATTTT
.,TRBV6-6,.,TRBJ1-2,CASSYSAGRQGGYTF,TGTGCCAGCAGTTACTCAGCGGGCAGGCAAGGTGGCTACACCTTC
.,TRBV6-5,.,TRBJ2-7,CASSYLDGYEQYF,TGTGCCAGCAGTTACCTCGACGGTTACGAGCAGTACTTC
.,TRBV6-5,once,TRBJ1-5,CASSLGQHNQPQHF,TGTGCCAGCAGCCTAGGACAGCACAATCAGCCCCAGCATTTT
TRBD1,TRBV7-3,.,TRBJ1-1,CASSFGRDRAAFF,TGTGCCAGCAGCTTCGGGCGGGACAGAGCAGCTTTCTTT
TRBD2,TRBV7-2,.,TRBJ2-7,CASRLLGGNGGAYEQYF,TGTGCCAGCAGGCTACTTGGAGGGAACGGGGGGGCCTACGAGCAGTACTTC
.,TRBV19,.,TRBJ2-3,CASTSRRGSPNTDTQYF,TGTGCCAGTACATCCCGGAGGGGTTCGCCTAACACAGATACGCAGTATTTT
.,TRBV4-1,.,TRBJ1-6,CASSQDHHRTNSPLHF,TGCGCCAGCAGCCAAGACCACCACAGGACTAATTCACCCCTCCACTTT
TRBD1,TRBV4-1,.,TRBJ1-2,CASSQGQGPPPYGYTF,TGCGCCAGCAGCCAAGGACAGGGACCGCCTCCCTATGGCTACACCTTC
.,TRBV10-2,.,TRBJ1-5,CASSVGRRPGGNQPQHF,TGCGCCAGCAGTGTAGGCAGACGGCCGGGAGGCAATCAGCCCCAGCATTTT
.,TRBV5-1,.,TRBJ2-3,CASSLLDTGTDTQYF,TGCGCCAGCAGCTTGCTAGATACTGGCACAGATACGCAGTATTTT
TRBD2,TRBV28,.,TRBJ2-5,CASSLTSGGQETQYF,TGTGCCAGCAGTTTGACTAGCGGGGGACAAGAGACCCAGTACTTC
.,TRBV25-1,.,TRBJ1-1,CASSVPGVSTEAFF,TGTGCCAGCAGTGTCCCAGGGGTGAGCACTGAAGCTTTCTTT
.,TRBV28,.,TRBJ2-7,CASSPQYPEQYF,TGTGCCAGCAGTCCCCAGTACCCCGAGCAGTACTTC
.,TRBV27,.,TRBJ1-5,CASSLRTRGQPQHF,TGTGCCAGCAGTCTACGGACGCGGGGCCAGCCCCAGCATTTT
TRBD1,TRBV2,.,TRBJ2-3,CASRTGQGGADTQYF,TGTGCCAGCAGGACGGGACAGGGTGGCGCAGATACGCAGTATTTT
TRBD2,TRBV29-1,.,TRBJ2-1,CSVTSGSEEQFF,TGCAGCGTCACTAGCGGGTCGGAGGAGCAGTTCTTC
.,TRBV2,.,TRBJ1-2,CASTPGVDAERGYTF,TGTGCCAGCACTCCTGGGGTGGACGCGGAGAGGGGCTACACCTTC
.,TRBV6-5,.,TRBJ2-7,CASSYSVGVRGYEQYF,TGTGCCAGCAGTTACTCGGTGGGGGTTAGGGGCTACGAGCAGTACTTC
.,TRBV28,few,TRBJ1-5,CASSLSGTDSNQPQHF,TGTGCCAGCAGTTTATCGGGGACGGATAGCAATCAGCCCCAGCATTTT
TRBD2,TRBV7-3,.,TRBJ2-2,CASSSSGTRLGEGELFF,TGTGCCAGCAGCTCCTCCGGGACTAGATTGGGAGAAGGGGAGCTGTTTTTT
.,TRBV2,.,TRBJ2-5,CASSEGLTAGLETQYF,TGTGCCAGCAGTGAAGGTTTAACAGCAGGATTGGAGACCCAGTACTTC
.,TRBV11-2,.,TRBJ1-5,CASSLMAGDQPQHF,TGTGCCAGCAGCTTAATGGCAGGAGATCAGCCCCAGCATTTT
.,TRBV4-2,.,TRBJ1-6,CASSQVNSPLHF,TGTGCCAGCAGCCAAGTCAATTCACCCCTCCACTTT
.,TRBV13,.,TRBJ1-6,CASSLGLGAYNSPLHF,TGTGCCAGCAGCTTAGGCCTGGGAGCATATAATTCACCCCTCCACTTT